These 7 T cell receptor beta chains came from one sample sequenced in a study of beta chain features in type 1 diabetes. Study-wide findings and caveats: Patients with Type 1 diabetes showed moderately but significantly shorter TCRB CDR3s in all four CD4+ subsets.

The sequenced template was cDNA made from the entire isolated RNA. Only in-frame clones appear in the TCRdb table, and some are missing; sequencing was by immunoSEQ multiplex PCR. The table lists 600,000 to 700,000 clones, 12% of them singletons. These TCRs are of unknown antigen specificity. Material for sequencing was naive CD4+ T cells from blood. The receptors here all came from a man aged 25 to 40 with type 1 diabetes.

This clone was observed a handful of times. The chain recombines TRBV7-2 with TRBJ2-7; D unclear. Trimming removed 3 bases at V and 4 bases at J, with 7 bases between. Germline V gene sequence: CDR1 SGHTA, CDR2 FQGNSA. The CDR3 runs 12 residues. CDR3: CASSFVGYEQYF. CDR3 sequence (DNA): TGTGCCAGCAGCTTCGTGGGTTACGAGCAGTACTTC. The full variable domain, in which reference TRBV7-2 and TRBJ2-7 provide the parts outside the CDR3, is GAGVSQSPSNKVTEKGKDVELRCDPISGHTALYWYRQSLGQGLEFLIYFQGNSAPDKSGLPSDRFSAERTGGSVSTLTIQRTQQEDSAVYLCASSFVGYEQYFGPGTRLTVT.

The chain combines TRBV7-2 with TRBJ1-2; D unclear. V lost 5 bases, J lost 7 bases, and 17 bases lay in between. CDR1 is SGHTA and CDR2 is FQGNSA in the germline V gene. This CDR3 has 14 residues. DNA of the CDR3: TGTGCCAGCAGCCTTTCACCCAACCGTGGTGGCTACACCTTC. Translating gives CASSLSPNRGGYTF.

This clone turned up a few times. The chain combines TRBV25-1 with TRBJ2-5; the match to TRBD2 covers 10 bases. J gave up 1 base and V 1 base, and 6 bases lay outside the gene matches. The germline V gene encodes CDR1 MGHDK and CDR2 SYGVNS. This CDR3 is built from 17 residues. CDR3 DNA: TGTGCCAGCAGTGAATTGGGAACTAGCGGGGTCCAAGAGACCCAGTACTTC. Translation: CASSELGTSGVQETQYF.

This clone was recorded a few times. The genes are TRBV13 and TRBJ2-7; D is ambiguous. CDR3 length: 13 amino acids. In germline, CDR1 is PRHDT, CDR2 FYEKMQ (reference sequence). The V end lost 7 bases, the J end lost 2 bases, and 12 bases lay between the germline ends. This CDR3 is CASTRDNPYEQYF. DNA for the CDR3: TGTGCCAGCACTAGAGACAACCCCTACGAGCAGTACTTC. The variable domain in full, with the rest retrieved from reference TRBV13 and TRBJ2-7, is AAGVIQSPRHLIKEKRETATLKCYPIPRHDTVYWYQQGPGQDPQFLISFYEKMQSDKGSIPDRFSAQQFSDYHSELNMSSLELGDSALYFCASTRDNPYEQYFGPGTRLTVT.

This clone occurred a few times. The gene calls are TRBV7-2 and TRBJ1-4; TRBD1 might be the D (6 bases). The V end lost 2 bases, the J end lost 8 bases, and 15 bases lay between the germline ends. Per the germline V gene, CDR1 is SGHTA and CDR2 is FQGNSA. CDR3 size: 15 residues. In DNA form, the CDR3 reads TGTGCCAGCAGCTTAATGGACAGTAGGGCGGAAAAACTGTTTTTT. Its protein is CASSLMDSRAEKLFF.

The chain links TRBV14 to TRBJ2-2, with D unresolved. V lost 5 bases and J lost 0, with 7 bases in between. CDR3 length: 14 residues. Germline CDR1 reads SGHDN; CDR2 reads FVKESK. The CDR3 sequence is CASSYFANTGELFF. CDR3 bases: TGTGCCAGCAGCTATTTCGCGAACACCGGGGAGCTGTTTTTT.

This chain connects TRBV11-3 to TRBJ1-3; D not resolved. This CDR3 contains 13 residues. Germline V CDR1 and CDR2: SGHNT, YENEEA. V dropped 0 bases and J dropped 5 bases, with 5 bases sitting between them. The CDR3 protein is CASSLDSRNTIYF. CDR3 bases: TGTGCCAGCAGCTTAGATTCCAGAAACACCATATATTTT.